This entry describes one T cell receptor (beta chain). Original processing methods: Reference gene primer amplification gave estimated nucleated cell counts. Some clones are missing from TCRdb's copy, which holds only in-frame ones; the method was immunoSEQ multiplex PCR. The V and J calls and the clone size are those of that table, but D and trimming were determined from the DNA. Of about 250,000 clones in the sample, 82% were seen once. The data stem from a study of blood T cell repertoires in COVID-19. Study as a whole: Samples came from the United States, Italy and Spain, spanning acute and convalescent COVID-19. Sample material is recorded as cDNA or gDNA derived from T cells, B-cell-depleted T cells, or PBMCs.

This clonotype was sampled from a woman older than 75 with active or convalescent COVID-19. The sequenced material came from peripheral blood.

The CDR3 sequence is CASSVGPRTGDTDEQYF. CDR3 DNA: TGTGCCAGCAGCGTAGGCCCCCGGACAGGGGACACGGACGAGCAGTACTTC. This sequence joins TRBV9 and TRBJ2-7, with 9 bases identical to TRBD1. The germline gives CDR1 SGDLS, CDR2 YYNGEE. The J segment lost 5 bases and the V segment lost 0 bases, leaving 12 bases of the junction unmatched. The CDR3 loop spans 17 amino acids.